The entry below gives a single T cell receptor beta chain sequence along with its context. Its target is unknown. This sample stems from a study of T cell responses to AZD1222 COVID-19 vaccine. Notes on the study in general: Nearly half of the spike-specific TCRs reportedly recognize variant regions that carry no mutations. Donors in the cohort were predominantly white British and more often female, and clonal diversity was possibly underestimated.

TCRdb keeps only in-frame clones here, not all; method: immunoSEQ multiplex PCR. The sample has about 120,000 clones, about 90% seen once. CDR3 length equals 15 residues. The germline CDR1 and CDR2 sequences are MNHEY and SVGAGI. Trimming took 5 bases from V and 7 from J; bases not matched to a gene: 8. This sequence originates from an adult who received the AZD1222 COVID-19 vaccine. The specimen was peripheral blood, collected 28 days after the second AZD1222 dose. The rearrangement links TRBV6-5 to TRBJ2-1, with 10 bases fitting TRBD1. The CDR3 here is CASSIDRGLWNEQFF. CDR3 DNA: TGTGCCAGCAGTATTGACAGGGGGCTTTGGAATGAGCAGTTCTTC.